The next 17 T cell receptor beta chains were all read from a single sample in a study of blood T cell repertoires in COVID-19. Produced via immunoSEQ multiplex PCR; TCRdb's table is partial and in-frame only. The sample carries 150,000 to 200,000 clones, over 75% recorded once. Sequenced: PBMCs or T cells enriched from blood (not recorded which). These receptors were taken from a man between 50 and 59 years old who had recovered from COVID-19.

This clone appeared a few times. Distinct nucleotide sequences in the sample also encode this CDR3. The chain recombines TRBV19 with TRBJ2-6; D gene uncertain. The CDR3 extends over 15 amino acids. V lost 2 bases and J 4 bases, leaving 9 bases between the germline ends. The germline V gene encodes CDR1 LNHDA and CDR2 SQIVND (reference sequence). In nucleotides, the CDR3 is TGTGCCAGTAGTATATCAGTGCGGGGGGCCAACGTCCTGACTTTC. The encoded protein is CASSISVRGANVLTF. The full variable domain, completed using reference TRBV19 and TRBJ2-6, is DGGITQSPKYLFRKEGQNVTLSCEQNLNHDAMYWYRQDPGQGLRLIYYSQIVNDFQKGDIAEGYSVSREKKESFPLTVTSAQKNPTAFYLCASSISVRGANVLTFGAGSRLTVL.

This chain connects TRBV19 to TRBJ2-4, with D perhaps matching TRBD2 (5 bases). Germline V gene data show CDR1 as LNHDA and CDR2 as SQIVND (reference sequence). With 2 bases removed from V and 3 bases from J, the gap between germline ends came to 17 bases. This CDR3 has 17 amino acids. The DNA for the CDR3 is TGTGCCAGTAGTATAAGGACGGCTGAACGGGGCAAAAACATTCAGTACTTC. Amino acid sequence: CASSIRTAERGKNIQYF.

The CDR3 bases are TGTGCCAGCAGCGCCGTCGGGGGGCTTAGTGAAGCTTTCTTT. As protein: CASSAVGGLSEAFF. This chain uses TRBV9 with TRBJ1-1; TRBD1 might be the D (6 bases). V shed 3 bases and J shed 7 bases, with 16 bases lying between them. Germline V CDR1 and CDR2: SGDLS, YYNGEE. This CDR3 spans 14 amino acids.

The chain combines TRBV29-1 with TRBJ2-7; D possibly corresponds to TRBD1 (7 bases). This CDR3 spans 13 amino acids. The V end was cut by 4 bases, the J end by 7 bases, with 17 bases between. Per germline, CDR1 SQVTM and CDR2 ANQGSEA. In DNA, the CDR3 is TGCAGCGTTGGAGGGGACAGAGGAGGGGAGCAGTACTTC. This encodes CSVGGDRGGEQYF.

The CDR3, as DNA: TGTGCCAGCAGTTACATCACAGGGGGCGGCGAGACCCAGTACTTC. It is translated as CASSYITGGGETQYF. V gene TRBV6-5 combines with J gene TRBJ2-5, with TRBD1 identical over 9 bases. The CDR3 has 15 amino acids. The J segment lost 5 bases and the V segment lost 2 bases, leaving 6 bases of the junction unmatched. Germline CDR1 and CDR2: MNHEY and SVGAGI.

The chain carries TRBV11-3 and TRBJ2-2, with 10 positions matching TRBD1. The CDR3 spans 15 residues. J was trimmed by 3 bases and V by 8 bases; bases with no gene match: 6. The germline gives CDR1 SGHNT, CDR2 YENEEA. The CDR3 bases are TGTGCCAGCCGCACTGGACAGGGGGACACCGGGGAGCTGTTTTTT. This codes for CASRTGQGDTGELFF.

The chain recombines TRBV6-5 with TRBJ2-7; 7 bases map to TRBD1. The CDR3 is made up of 13 amino acids. Germline assignment: CDR1 MNHEY and CDR2 SVGAGI. The junction had 7 bases not matched to a gene; V was cut back by 9 bases and J by 2 bases. CDR3: CASEQGSAYEQYF. DNA of the CDR3: TGTGCCAGTGAACAGGGGTCCGCCTACGAGCAGTACTTC.

The rearrangement joins TRBV30 to TRBJ1-6; D ambiguous. With 5 bases removed from V and 9 bases from J, the gap between germline ends came to 14 bases. Germline V CDR1 and CDR2: GTSNPN, SVGIG (reference sequence). The CDR3 length is 13 residues. The CDR3 here is CAWGQLSSSPLHF. In DNA, the CDR3 is TGTGCCTGGGGGCAACTGTCGAGTTCACCCCTCCACTTT.

The rearrangement joins TRBV27 to TRBJ2-1; TRBD2 aligns across 11 bases. Per the germline V gene, CDR1 is MNHEY and CDR2 is SMNVEV (reference sequence). V lost 10 bases to trimming and J lost 8 bases; unmatched junction nucleotides: 10. The CDR3 covers 14 residues. CDR3 sequence: CATIAGGRIYEQFF. The CDR3 region has the DNA TGTGCCACCATAGCGGGGGGGCGGATTTATGAGCAGTTCTTC.

This chain uses TRBV6-5 with TRBJ1-2; possible D gene TRBD1, 5 bases. Germline CDR1 MNHEY, CDR2 SVGAGI. The CDR3 runs to 15 residues. Trimming stripped 5 bases from V and 4 bases from J, with 17 bases between. Here the CDR3 reads CASSPTAYLSYGYTF. Written as DNA, the CDR3 is TGTGCCAGCAGTCCGACAGCCTACCTCTCCTATGGCTACACCTTC.

This chain connects TRBV2 to TRBJ1-4, with 9 bases matching TRBD1. Trimming at V came to 4 bases and at J to 8 bases, leaving 11 bases not matched to a gene. CDR1 and CDR2 from the germline V gene are SNHLY and FYNNEI. The CDR3 is made up of 16 amino acids. The CDR3 reads CASSAPGQGRIEKLFF. CDR3 coding DNA: TGTGCCAGCAGTGCCCCGGGACAGGGTAGGATCGAAAAACTGTTTTTT. Complete variable domain (other parts from reference TRBV2 and TRBJ1-4): EPEVTQTPSHQVTQMGQEVILRCVPISNHLYFYWYRQILGQKVEFLVSFYNNEISEKSEIFDDQFSVERPDGSNFTLKIRSTKLEDSAMYFCASSAPGQGRIEKLFFGSGTQLSVL.

The rearrangement joins TRBV23-1 to TRBJ1-5; 7 bases line up with TRBD1. TRBV23-1 belongs to the ORF category, with a function that is uncertain. V lost 4 bases to trimming and J lost 2 bases; unmatched junction nucleotides: 5. The length of the CDR3 is 15 residues. CDR3 nucleotide sequence: TGCGCCAGCAGTCTCCGGGACAGCCGCAATCAGCCCCAGCATTTT. Protein sequence: CASSLRDSRNQPQHF.

The genes are TRBV18 and TRBJ1-2; 7 nucleotides match TRBD1. The CDR3 has 12 amino acids. Per the germline V gene, CDR1 is KGHSH and CDR2 is LQKENI. V was pared by 5 bases and J by 8 bases, with 5 bases of the junction left unmatched. The CDR3 nucleotides are TGTGCCAGCTCATCCGACAGGGAAGGCTACACCTTC. Encoded protein: CASSSDREGYTF.

The chain uses TRBV7-3 and TRBJ1-1; D not certain. The germline V gene has CDR1 SGHTA and CDR2 FQGTGA. The ends were cut back, 2 bases at V and 4 bases at J, with 11 bases in the middle. The CDR3 has 14 residues. The CDR3 spells CASSLSPGSTEAFF. The CDR3 DNA sequence: TGTGCCAGCAGCTTATCCCCGGGGAGCACTGAAGCTTTCTTT. The whole variable domain, filled in from reference TRBV7-3 and TRBJ1-1, reads GAGVSQTPSNKVTEKGKYVELRCDPISGHTALYWYRQSLGQGPEFLIYFQGTGAADDSGLPNDRFFAVRPEGSVSTLKIQRTERGDSAVYLCASSLSPGSTEAFFGQGTRLTVV.

The CDR3 sequence is CSVLRDTQYF. The CDR3 nucleotides read TGCAGCGTTTTGAGAGATACGCAGTATTTT. The rearrangement joins TRBV29-1 to TRBJ2-3; D is unresolved. V shed 5 bases and J shed 5 bases, with 5 bases lying between them. Germline CDR1 reads SQVTM; CDR2 reads ANQGSEA. The CDR3 consists of 10 residues.

This rearrangement joins TRBV6-1 to TRBJ2-5; possibly TRBD2 for D (7 bases). This CDR3 spans 16 amino acids. The V gene's germline CDR1 is MNHNS and CDR2 SASEGT. V dropped 4 bases and J dropped 2 bases, with 17 bases sitting between them. This chain's CDR3 is CASSALPQGGQETQYF. The CDR3 nucleotides are TGTGCCAGCAGTGCACTTCCACAGGGAGGGCAAGAGACCCAGTACTTC.

This chain connects TRBV5-4 to TRBJ1-1, with 8 nucleotides matching TRBD1. From germline, CDR1 is SGHNT and CDR2 YYREEE (reference sequence). Germline trimming cut 4 bases from V and 2 bases from J; bases unmatched to any gene: 7. This CDR3 is 15 amino acids long. Here the CDR3 DNA reads TGTGCCAGCAGCGACGGACAGGGTAAAAACACTGAAGCTTTCTTT. Translating gives CASSDGQGKNTEAFF.